This TCR beta chain was retrieved from a study of T cell changes during pregnancy in multiple sclerosis. CDR1 and CDR2 (germline): SQVTM, ANQGSEA. The CDR3 is 14 amino acids. V gave up 3 bases and J gave up 4 bases, with 15 bases separating them. Generated by immunoSEQ multiplex PCR, the TCRdb table keeps only in-frame clones and is missing some. The sample records more than 95,000 clones, 80% to 95% being singletons. The chain links TRBV29-1 to TRBJ1-2; D unclear. This sample comprised peripheral blood, obtained after pregnancy. The origin of this receptor is a female donor with multiple sclerosis, enrolled in a pregnancy study. CDR3: CSVDHSRQSYGYTF. The CDR3 DNA reads as TGCAGCGTTGACCACAGCCGCCAGTCCTATGGCTACACCTTC.